The 8 T cell receptor beta chains given below trace back to one sample, sequenced in a study of cytomegalovirus exposure and HLA in healthy donors. Data came from immunoSEQ multiplex PCR; TCRdb stores just in-frame clones and leaves some out. In the table there are fewer than 300,000 clones, 88% of which are singletons. Input material: PBMCs. The receptors stem from a woman under 30 in good health and CMV-seronegative.

The J gene is TRBJ2-3, the V gene TRBV7-2; 9 bases are a match to TRBD2. This CDR3 has 16 amino acids. Germline values: CDR1 SGHTA, CDR2 FQGNSA. With V trimmed by 4 bases and J by 2 bases, 7 bases remained unmatched. CDR3 nucleotide sequence: TGTGCCAGCAGCTATGGGCTAGCGGGGCACACAGATACGCAGTATTTT. Protein: CASSYGLAGHTDTQYF.

The gene calls are TRBV27 and TRBJ1-5; possible D gene TRBD1, 6 bases. This CDR3 region has 12 residues. The germline V gene has CDR1 MNHEY and CDR2 SMNVEV (reference sequence). The V and J ends lost 7 bases and 4 bases respectively, with 8 bases between them. This CDR3 is CASKRGNQPQHF. CDR3 nucleotide sequence: TGTGCCAGCAAGAGGGGGAATCAGCCCCAGCATTTT.

This clone was seen only a few times. This chain links TRBV6-6 with TRBJ2-7; the match to TRBD1 covers 10 bases. CDR1 is MNHNY, CDR2 SVGAGI, per germline (reference sequence). CDR3 length: 14 amino acids. After removal of 4 bases from V and 3 bases from J, the junction contained 3 bases not matched to a gene. CDR3 amino acids: CASSFDRGRYEQYF. Written as DNA, the CDR3 is TGTGCCAGCAGTTTCGACAGGGGGCGCTACGAGCAGTACTTC.

CDR3 in DNA: TGTGCCAGCAGCGAGCATCCGGGACATCAAAATGGCTACACCTTC. Its translation is CASSEHPGHQNGYTF. The J gene is TRBJ1-2, the V gene TRBV6-4; weak D call: TRBD1 (6 bases). CDR3 length equals 15 residues. In germline, CDR1 is MRHNA, CDR2 SNTAGT. V was clipped by 6 bases and J by 6 bases, with 20 bases between them.

This rearrangement joins TRBV5-1 to TRBJ2-5, with unresolved D. V lost 7 bases, J lost 0 bases, and 16 bases lay in between. CDR3 length equals 15 residues. Germline V gives CDR1 SGHRS, CDR2 YFSETQ. The chain's CDR3 is CASGSVTMYQETQYF. CDR3 DNA: TGCGCCAGCGGATCAGTAACTATGTACCAAGAGACCCAGTACTTC.

The chain has TRBV28 and TRBJ2-7, with D possibly TRBD1 on 6 matching bases. Germline loops: CDR1 MDHEN, CDR2 SYDVKM. Trimming took 2 bases from V and 2 from J, leaving 10 bases between them. This CDR3 region has 14 residues. Written as DNA, the CDR3 is TGTGCCAGCAGTTTAACCGGGACACCCTACGAGCAGTACTTC. This sequence encodes CASSLTGTPYEQYF.

The rearrangement links TRBV7-3 to TRBJ1-2, with 7 bases fitting TRBD1. The germline gives CDR1 SGHTA, CDR2 FQGTGA. This CDR3 has 13 residues. V lost 6 bases, J lost 1 base, and 2 bases stayed unmatched. In DNA form, the CDR3 reads TGTGCCAGCAGGAGGGACAGTAACTATGGCTACACCTTC. Translating gives CASRRDSNYGYTF. The entire variable domain, with the rest obtained from reference TRBV7-3 and TRBJ1-2, is as follows: GAGVSQTPSNKVTEKGKYVELRCDPISGHTALYWYRQSLGQGPEFLIYFQGTGAADDSGLPNDRFFAVRPEGSVSTLKIQRTERGDSAVYLCASRRDSNYGYTFGSGTRLTVV.

V is TRBV18 and J is TRBJ2-1; 7 positions agree with TRBD2. The CDR3 runs to 15 residues. The germline gives CDR1 KGHSH, CDR2 LQKENI. Trimming took 2 bases from V and 6 from J; bases not matched to a gene: 7. The CDR3 is CASSPKWEGPNEQFF. Written as DNA, the CDR3 is TGTGCCAGCTCACCAAAGTGGGAGGGCCCCAATGAGCAGTTCTTC.